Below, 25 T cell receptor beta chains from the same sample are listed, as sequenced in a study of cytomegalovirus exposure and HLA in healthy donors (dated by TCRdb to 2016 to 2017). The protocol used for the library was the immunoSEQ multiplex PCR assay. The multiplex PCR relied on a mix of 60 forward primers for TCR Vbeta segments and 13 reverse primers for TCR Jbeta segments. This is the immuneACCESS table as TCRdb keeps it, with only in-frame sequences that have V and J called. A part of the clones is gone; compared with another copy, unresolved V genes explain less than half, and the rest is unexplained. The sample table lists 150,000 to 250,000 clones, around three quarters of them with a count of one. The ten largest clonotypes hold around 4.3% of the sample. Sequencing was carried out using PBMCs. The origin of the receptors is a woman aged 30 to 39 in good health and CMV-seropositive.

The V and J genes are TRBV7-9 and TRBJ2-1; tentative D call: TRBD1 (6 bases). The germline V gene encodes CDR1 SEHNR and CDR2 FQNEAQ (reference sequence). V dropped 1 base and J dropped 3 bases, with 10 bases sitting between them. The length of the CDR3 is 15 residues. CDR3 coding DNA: TGTGCCAGCAGCTTAGGGGGGCCGGGCTACAATGAGCAGTTCTTC. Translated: CASSLGGPGYNEQFF.

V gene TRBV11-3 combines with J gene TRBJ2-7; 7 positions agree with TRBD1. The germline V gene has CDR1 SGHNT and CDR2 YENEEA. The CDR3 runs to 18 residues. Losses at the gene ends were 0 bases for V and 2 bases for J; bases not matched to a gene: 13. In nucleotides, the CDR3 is TGTGCCAGCAGCTTAGAGGGGGCCGGGACAGCATATACCTACGAGCAGTACTTC. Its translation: CASSLEGAGTAYTYEQYF.

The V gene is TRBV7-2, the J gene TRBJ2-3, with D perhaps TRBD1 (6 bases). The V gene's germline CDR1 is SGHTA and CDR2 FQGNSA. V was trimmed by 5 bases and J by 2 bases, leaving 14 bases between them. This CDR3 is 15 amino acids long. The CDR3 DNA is TGTGCCAGCAGCCTTAAGATGGGGGCCACAGATACGCAGTATTTT. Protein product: CASSLKMGATDTQYF.

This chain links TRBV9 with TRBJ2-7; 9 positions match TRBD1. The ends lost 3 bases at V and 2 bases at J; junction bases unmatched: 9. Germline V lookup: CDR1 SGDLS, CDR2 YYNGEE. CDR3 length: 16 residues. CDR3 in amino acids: CASSGGTGIGTYEQYF. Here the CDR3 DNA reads TGTGCCAGCAGCGGCGGGACAGGGATTGGTACCTACGAGCAGTACTTC.

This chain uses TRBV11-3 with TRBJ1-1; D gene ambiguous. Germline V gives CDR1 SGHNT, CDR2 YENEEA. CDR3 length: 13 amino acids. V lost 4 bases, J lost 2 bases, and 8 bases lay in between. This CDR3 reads CASSSSVNTEAFF. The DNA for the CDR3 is TGTGCCAGCAGCTCGAGCGTAAACACTGAAGCTTTCTTT.

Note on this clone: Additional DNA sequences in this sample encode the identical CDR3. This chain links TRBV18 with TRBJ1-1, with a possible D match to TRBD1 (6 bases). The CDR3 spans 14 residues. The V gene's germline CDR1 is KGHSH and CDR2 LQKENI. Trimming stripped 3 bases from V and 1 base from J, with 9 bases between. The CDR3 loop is CASSPRTENTEAFF. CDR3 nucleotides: TGTGCCAGCTCACCGCGGACAGAGAACACTGAAGCTTTCTTT.

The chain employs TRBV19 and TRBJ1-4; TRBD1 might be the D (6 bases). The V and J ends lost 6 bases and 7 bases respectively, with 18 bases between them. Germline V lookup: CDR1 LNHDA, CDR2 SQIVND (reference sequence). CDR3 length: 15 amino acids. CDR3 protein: CASSTPQGKGEKLFF. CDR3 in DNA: TGTGCCAGTAGCACACCCCAGGGGAAGGGTGAAAAACTGTTTTTT.

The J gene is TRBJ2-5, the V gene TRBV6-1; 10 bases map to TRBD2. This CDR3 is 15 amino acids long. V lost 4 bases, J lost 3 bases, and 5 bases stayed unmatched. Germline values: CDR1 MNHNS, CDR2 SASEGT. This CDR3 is CASSGTSGVEETQYF. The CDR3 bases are TGTGCCAGCAGTGGAACTAGCGGGGTCGAAGAGACCCAGTACTTC.

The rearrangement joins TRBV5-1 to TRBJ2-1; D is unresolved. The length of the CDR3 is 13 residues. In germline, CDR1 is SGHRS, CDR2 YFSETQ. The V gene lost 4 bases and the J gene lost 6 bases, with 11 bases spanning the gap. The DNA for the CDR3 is TGCGCCAGCAGCCTGGAATCACTCAATGAGCAGTTCTTC. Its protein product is CASSLESLNEQFF.

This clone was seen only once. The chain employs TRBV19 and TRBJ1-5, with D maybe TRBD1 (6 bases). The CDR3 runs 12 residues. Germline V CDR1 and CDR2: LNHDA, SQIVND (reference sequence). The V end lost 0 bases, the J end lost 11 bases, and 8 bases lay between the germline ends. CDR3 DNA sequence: TGTGCCAGTAGTATAGATCAGGGGTCCCAGCATTTT. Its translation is CASSIDQGSQHF.

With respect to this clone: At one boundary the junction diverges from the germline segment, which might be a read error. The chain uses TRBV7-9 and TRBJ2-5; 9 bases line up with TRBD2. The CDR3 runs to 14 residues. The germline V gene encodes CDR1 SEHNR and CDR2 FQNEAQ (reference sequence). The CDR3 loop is CSSLASGNQETQYF. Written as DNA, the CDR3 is TGTTCCAGTCTGGCTAGCGGGAATCAAGAGACCCAGTACTTC.

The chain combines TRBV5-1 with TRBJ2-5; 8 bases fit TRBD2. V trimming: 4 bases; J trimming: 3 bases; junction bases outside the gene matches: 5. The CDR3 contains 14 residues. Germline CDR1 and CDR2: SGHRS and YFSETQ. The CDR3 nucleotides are TGCGCCAGCAGCCCCGGGGGGGCGAAAGAGACCCAGTACTTC. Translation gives CASSPGGAKETQYF.

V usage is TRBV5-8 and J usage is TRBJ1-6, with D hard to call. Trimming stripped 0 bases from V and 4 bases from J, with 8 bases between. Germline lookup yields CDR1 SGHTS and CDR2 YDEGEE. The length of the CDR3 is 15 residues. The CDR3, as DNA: TGTGCCAGCAGCTTGGGGTCAGCGTATAATTCACCCCTCCACTTT. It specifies CASSLGSAYNSPLHF.

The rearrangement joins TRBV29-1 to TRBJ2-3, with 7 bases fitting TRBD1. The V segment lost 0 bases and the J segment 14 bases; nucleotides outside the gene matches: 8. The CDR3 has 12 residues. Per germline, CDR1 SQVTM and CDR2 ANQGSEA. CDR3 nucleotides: TGCAGCGTTGAAGACGACAGGGTTGTTACGTATTTT. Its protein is CSVEDDRVVTYF.

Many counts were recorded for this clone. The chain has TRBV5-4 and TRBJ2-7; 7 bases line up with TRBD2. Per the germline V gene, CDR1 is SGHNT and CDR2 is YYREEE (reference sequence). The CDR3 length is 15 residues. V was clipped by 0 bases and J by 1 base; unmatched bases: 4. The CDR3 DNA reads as TGTGCCAGCAGCTTGGATCCGGGAGGATCCTACGAGCAGTACTTC. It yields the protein CASSLDPGGSYEQYF.

CDR3 sequence: CASSFVLQGANYGYTF. The CDR3 region has the DNA TGTGCCAGCAGCTTTGTATTACAGGGGGCAAACTATGGCTACACCTTC. J is TRBJ1-2 and V is TRBV5-8, with 9 bases fitting TRBD1. The V segment lost 2 bases and the J segment 2 bases; nucleotides outside the gene matches: 7. Germline-derived CDR1 and CDR2 are SGHTS and YDEGEE. This CDR3 has 16 amino acids.

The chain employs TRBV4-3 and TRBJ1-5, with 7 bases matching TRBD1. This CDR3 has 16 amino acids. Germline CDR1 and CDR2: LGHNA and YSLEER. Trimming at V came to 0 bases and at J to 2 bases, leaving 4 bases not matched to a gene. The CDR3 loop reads CASSQEPGGGNQPQHF. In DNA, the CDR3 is TGCGCCAGCAGCCAAGAGCCAGGGGGAGGCAATCAGCCCCAGCATTTT.

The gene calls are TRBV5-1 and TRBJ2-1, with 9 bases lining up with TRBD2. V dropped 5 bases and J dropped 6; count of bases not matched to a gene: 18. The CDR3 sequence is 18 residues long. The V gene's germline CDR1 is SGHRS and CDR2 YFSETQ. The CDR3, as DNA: TGCGCCAGCAGGAGCAGCGGGGGGCCAAATGAATGGGGCAATGAGCAGTTCTTC. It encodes CASRSSGGPNEWGNEQFF.

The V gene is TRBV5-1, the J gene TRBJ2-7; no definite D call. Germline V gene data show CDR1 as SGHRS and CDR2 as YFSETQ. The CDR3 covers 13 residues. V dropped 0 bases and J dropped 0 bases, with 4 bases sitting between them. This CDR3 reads CASSLDNSYEQYF. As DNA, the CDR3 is TGCGCCAGCAGCTTGGACAACTCCTACGAGCAGTACTTC.

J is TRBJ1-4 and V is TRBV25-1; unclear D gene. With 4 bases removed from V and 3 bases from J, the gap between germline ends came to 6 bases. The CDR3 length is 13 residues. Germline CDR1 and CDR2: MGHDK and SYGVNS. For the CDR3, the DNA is TGTGCCAGCAGTGGAACAGCTAATGAAAAACTGTTTTTT. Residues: CASSGTANEKLFF. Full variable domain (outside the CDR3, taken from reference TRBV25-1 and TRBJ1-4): EADIYQTPRYLVIGTGKKITLECSQTMGHDKMYWYQQDPGMELHLIHYSYGVNSTEKGDLSSESTVSRIRTEHFPLTLESARPSHTSQYLCASSGTANEKLFFGSGTQLSVL.

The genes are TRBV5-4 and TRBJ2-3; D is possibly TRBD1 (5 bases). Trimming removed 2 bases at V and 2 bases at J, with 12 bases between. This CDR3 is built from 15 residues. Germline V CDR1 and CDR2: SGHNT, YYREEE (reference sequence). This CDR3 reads CASSFAQEDTDTQYF. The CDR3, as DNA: TGTGCCAGCAGCTTCGCACAGGAAGACACAGATACGCAGTATTTT.

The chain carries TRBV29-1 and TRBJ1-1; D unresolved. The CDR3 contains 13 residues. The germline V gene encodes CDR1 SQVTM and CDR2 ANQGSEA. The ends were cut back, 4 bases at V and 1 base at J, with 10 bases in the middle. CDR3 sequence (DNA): TGCAGCGTTGTATCGGTAAGGAACACTGAAGCTTTCTTT. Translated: CSVVSVRNTEAFF.

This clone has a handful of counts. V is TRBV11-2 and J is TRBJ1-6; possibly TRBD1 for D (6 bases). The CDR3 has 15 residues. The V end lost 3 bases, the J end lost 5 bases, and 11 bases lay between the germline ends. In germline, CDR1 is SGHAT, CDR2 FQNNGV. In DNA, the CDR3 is TGTGCCAGCAGCTTTCAGGGGTTCAATAATTCACCCCTCCACTTT. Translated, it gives CASSFQGFNNSPLHF.

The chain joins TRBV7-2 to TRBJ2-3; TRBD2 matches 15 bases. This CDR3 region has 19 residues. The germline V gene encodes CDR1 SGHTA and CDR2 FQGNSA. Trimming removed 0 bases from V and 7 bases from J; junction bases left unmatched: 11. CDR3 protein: CASSLARGLAGGVTNTQYF. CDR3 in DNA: TGTGCCAGCAGCTTAGCGAGGGGACTAGCGGGGGGCGTGACTAATACGCAGTATTTT.

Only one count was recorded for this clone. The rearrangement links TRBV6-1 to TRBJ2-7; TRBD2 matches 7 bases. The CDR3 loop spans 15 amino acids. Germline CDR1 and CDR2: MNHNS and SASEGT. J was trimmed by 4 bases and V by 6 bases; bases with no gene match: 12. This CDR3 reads CASSEPGRTRYEQYF. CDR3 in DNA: TGTGCCAGCAGCGAGCCCGGGAGGACAAGGTACGAGCAGTACTTC.